The present entry profiles one T cell receptor beta chain with its context. The data derive from a study of CD8+ T cells in alopecia areata. The length of the CDR3 is 13 residues. Germline-derived CDR1 and CDR2 are GTSNPN and SVGIG (reference sequence). Trimming pared 6 bases from V and 1 base from J, leaving 10 bases between. Noted treatment: oral pan-JAK inhibitor, 5-10 mg twice daily. cDNA serving as the sequencing template came from extracted, reverse transcribed RNA. The data were produced by immunoSEQ multiplex PCR, yet TCRdb's version contains in-frame clones alone and is incomplete. The data contain under 300,000 clones, around 64% of them singletons.

The rearrangement uses TRBV30 and TRBJ1-5, with D maybe TRBD1 (5 bases). This clonotype was sampled from a human donor with alopecia areata. The sequencing here drew on CD4+ T cells sorted from blood, taken at roughly week 53, from a patient treated with tofacitinib. CDR3 protein: CACTSGSNQPQHF. CDR3 nucleotide sequence: TGTGCCTGCACCTCAGGGAGCAATCAGCCCCAGCATTTT.